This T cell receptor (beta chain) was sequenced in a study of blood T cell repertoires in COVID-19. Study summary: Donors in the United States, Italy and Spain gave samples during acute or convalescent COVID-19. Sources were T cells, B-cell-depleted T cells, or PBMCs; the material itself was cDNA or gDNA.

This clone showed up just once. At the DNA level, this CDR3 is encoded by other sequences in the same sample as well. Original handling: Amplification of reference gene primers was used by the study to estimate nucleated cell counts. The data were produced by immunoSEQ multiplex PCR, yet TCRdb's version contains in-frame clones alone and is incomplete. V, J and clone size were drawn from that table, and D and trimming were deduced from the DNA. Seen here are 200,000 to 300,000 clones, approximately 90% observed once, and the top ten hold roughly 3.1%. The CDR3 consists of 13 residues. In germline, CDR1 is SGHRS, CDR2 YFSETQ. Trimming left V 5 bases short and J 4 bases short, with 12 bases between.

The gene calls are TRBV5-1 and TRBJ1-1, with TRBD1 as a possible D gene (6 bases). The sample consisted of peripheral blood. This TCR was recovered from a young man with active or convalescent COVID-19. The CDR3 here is CASSSGAGTEAFF. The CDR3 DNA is TGCGCCAGCAGTTCAGGGGCTGGCACTGAAGCTTTCTTT.